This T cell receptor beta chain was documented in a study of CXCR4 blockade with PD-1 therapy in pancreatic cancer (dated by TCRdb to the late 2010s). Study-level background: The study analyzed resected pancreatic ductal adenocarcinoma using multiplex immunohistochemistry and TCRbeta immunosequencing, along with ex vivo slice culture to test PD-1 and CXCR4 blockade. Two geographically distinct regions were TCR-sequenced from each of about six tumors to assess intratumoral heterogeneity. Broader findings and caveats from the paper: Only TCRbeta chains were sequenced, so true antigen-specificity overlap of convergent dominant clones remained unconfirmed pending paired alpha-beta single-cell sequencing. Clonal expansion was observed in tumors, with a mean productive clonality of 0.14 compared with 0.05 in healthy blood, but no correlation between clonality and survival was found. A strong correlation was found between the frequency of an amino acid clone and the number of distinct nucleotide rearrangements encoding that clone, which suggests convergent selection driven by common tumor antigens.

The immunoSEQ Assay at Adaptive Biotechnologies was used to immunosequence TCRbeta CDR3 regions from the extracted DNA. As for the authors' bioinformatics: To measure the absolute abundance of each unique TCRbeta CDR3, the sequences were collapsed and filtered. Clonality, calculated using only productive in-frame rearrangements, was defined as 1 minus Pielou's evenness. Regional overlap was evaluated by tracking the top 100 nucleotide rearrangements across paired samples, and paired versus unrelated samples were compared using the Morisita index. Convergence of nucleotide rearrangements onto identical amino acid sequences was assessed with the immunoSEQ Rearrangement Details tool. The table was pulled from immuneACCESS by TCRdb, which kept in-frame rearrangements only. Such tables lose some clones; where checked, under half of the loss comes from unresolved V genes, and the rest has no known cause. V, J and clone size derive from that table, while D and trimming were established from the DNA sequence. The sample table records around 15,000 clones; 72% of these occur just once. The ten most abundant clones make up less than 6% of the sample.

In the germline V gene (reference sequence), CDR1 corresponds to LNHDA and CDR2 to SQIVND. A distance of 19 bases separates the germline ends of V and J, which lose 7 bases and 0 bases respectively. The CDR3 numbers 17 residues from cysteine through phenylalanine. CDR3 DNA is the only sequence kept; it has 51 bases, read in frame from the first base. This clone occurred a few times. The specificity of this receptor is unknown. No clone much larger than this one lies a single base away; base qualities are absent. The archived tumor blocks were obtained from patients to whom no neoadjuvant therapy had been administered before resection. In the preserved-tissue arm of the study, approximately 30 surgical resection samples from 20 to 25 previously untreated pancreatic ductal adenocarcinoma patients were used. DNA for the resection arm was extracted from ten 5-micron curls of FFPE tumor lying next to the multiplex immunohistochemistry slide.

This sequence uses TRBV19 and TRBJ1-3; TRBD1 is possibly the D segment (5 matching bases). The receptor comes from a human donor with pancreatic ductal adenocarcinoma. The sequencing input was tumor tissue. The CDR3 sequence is CASTPEGHTLSGNTIYF. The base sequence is TGTGCCAGTACCCCCGAGGGGCACACACTCTCTGGAAACACCATATATTTT.